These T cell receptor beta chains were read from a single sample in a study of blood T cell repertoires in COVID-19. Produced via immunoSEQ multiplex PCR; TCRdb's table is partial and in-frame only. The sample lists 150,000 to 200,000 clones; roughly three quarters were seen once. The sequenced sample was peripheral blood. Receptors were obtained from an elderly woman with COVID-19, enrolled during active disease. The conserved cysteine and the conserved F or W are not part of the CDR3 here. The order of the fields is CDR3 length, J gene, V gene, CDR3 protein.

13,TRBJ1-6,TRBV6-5,ASSYQKGQESPLH
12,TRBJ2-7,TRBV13,ASRLAGGAYEQY
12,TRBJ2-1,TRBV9,ASSGTSGYNEQF
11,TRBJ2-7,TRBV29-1,SVELAGGYEQY
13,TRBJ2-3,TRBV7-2,ASSLASGGPDTQY
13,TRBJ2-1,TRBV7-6,ASSSGGPAYNEQF
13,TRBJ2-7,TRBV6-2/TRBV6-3,ASSSLGTGTYEQY
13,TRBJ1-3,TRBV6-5,ASSRQTYSGNTIY
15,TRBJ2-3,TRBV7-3,ASSSLGLAGGSDTQY
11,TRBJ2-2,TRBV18,ASSPDRTGELF
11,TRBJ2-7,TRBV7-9,ASSLDPTGEQY
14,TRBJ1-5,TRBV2,ASSRDRAYSNQPQH
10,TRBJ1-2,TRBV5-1,ASSWDSYGYT
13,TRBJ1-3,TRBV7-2,ASSPGGPSGNTIY
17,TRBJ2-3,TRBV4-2,ASSQGTPGLAGGWDTQY
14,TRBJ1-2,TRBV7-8,ASSPPSAGANYGYT
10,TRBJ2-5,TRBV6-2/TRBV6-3,ASSWQKETQY
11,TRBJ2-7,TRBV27,ASRKQGAYEQY
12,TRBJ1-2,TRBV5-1,ASSFGDRGYGYT
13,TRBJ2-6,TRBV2,ASSFQGAGANVLT
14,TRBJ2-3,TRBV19,ASSTPGAGGYHTQY
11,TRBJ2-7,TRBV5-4,ASSLGQGNEQY
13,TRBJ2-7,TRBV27,ASSSHRVTTYEQY
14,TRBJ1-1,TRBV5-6,ASSALYPSGSTEAF
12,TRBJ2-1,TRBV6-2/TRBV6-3,ASSYLRLAGEQF
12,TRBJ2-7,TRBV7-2,ASSLFSQAYEQY
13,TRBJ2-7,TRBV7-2,ASSLLPGLAYEQY
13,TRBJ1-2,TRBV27,ASSLRQGALYGYT
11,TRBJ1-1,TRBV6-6,ASSAQGNTEAF
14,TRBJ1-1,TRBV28,ASSSYLTGSNTEAF
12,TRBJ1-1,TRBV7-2,ASSLVPGDTEAF
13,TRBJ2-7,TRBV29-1,SVTRAEAGSYEQY
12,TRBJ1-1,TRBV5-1,ASSWGDRGTEAF
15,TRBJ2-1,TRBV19,ASSTPPGLASYNEQF
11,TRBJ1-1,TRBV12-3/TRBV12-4,ASSFGRDTEAF
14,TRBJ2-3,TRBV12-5,ASGLVRGGITDTQY
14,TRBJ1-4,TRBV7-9,ASSFFLGQSYEKLF
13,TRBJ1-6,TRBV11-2,ASSLTVTGRSPLH
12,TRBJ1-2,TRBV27,ASSSISGLGGYT
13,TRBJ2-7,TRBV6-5,ASSYVQGMVYEQY
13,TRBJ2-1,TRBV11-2,ASSLAGGGYNEQF
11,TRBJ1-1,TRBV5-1,ASRGADSTEAF
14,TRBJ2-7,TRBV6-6,ASSYSKWTDSYEQY
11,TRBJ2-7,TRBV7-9,ASSYPSEYEQY
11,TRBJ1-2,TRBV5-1,ASRTELNYGYT
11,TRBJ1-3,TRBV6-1,ASSESSRYTIY
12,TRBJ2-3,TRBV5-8,ASSFRTGTDTQY
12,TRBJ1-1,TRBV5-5,ASSRQGSDTEAF
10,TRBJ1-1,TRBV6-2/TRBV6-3,ASSYSTTEAF
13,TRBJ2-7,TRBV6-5,ASSYTSAGGYEQY
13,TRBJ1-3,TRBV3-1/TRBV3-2,ASSQWRAPGNTIY
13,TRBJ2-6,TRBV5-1,ASSLGHPGANVLT
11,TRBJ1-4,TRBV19,ASSRDRVEKLF
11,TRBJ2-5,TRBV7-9,ASSLGRAGTQY
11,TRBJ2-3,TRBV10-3,AIRGLGADTQY
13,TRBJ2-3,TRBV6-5,ASSFSGRSTDTQY
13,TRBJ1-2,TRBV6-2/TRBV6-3,ASSYSNRDNYGYT
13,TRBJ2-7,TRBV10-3,AISDSSGRAYEQY
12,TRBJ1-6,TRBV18,ASSPALGGDPLH
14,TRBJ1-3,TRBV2,ASSDQGPLSGNTIY